The 12 T cell receptor beta chains reported below all come from one sample, sequenced in a study of blood T cell repertoires in COVID-19. Using immunoSEQ multiplex PCR, the repertoire was profiled, and TCRdb retains in-frame clones only, with some absent. The sample includes 150,000 to 200,000 clones, roughly 87% of them seen just once. Sequenced input: peripheral blood. These receptors all come from a woman between 45 and 60 years old with acute or convalescent COVID-19.

This clone was counted between two and nine times. The chain is built from TRBV7-2 and TRBJ2-7, with 11 nucleotides matching TRBD2. The CDR3 length is 15 residues. Germline V gene sequence: CDR1 SGHTA, CDR2 FQGNSA. After removal of 2 bases from V and 0 bases from J, the junction contained 0 bases not matched to a gene. The CDR3: CASSLTSGSSYEQYF. The DNA for the CDR3 is TGTGCCAGCAGCTTAACTAGCGGGAGCTCCTACGAGCAGTACTTC.

The J gene is TRBJ1-5, the V gene TRBV18; no clear D. The CDR3 consists of 13 residues. Trimming removed 6 bases from V and 5 bases from J, with 11 bases in between. Germline V gives CDR1 KGHSH, CDR2 LQKENI. CDR3 in amino acids: CASSLDGDQPQHF. The DNA for the CDR3 is TGTGCCAGCTCCCTGGACGGGGATCAGCCCCAGCATTTT.

The V and J genes are TRBV7-2 and TRBJ2-5; D may be TRBD1 (5 bases). The V end was cut by 1 base, the J end by 1 base, with 13 bases between. Germline-derived CDR1 and CDR2 are SGHTA and FQGNSA. The CDR3 consists of 16 residues. This chain's CDR3 is CASSLGDRALQETQYF. DNA of the CDR3: TGTGCCAGCAGCTTAGGAGACAGAGCACTCCAAGAGACCCAGTACTTC.

The rearrangement links TRBV10-3 to TRBJ2-1; 14 nucleotides match TRBD2. J gave up 0 bases and V 4 bases, and 2 bases lay outside the gene matches. The CDR3 consists of 17 residues. CDR1 ENHRY and CDR2 SYGVKD come from the germline V gene. The CDR3 DNA reads as TGTGCCATCAGTGCAGGGACTAGCGGGAGCTCCTACAATGAGCAGTTCTTC. Amino acids: CAISAGTSGSSYNEQFF.

The chain carries TRBV6-2 or TRBV6-3 and TRBJ2-7; 9 positions agree with TRBD1. The CDR3 loop spans 15 amino acids. Germline V gives CDR1 MNHEY, CDR2 SVGEGT. The V and J ends lost 0 bases and 6 bases, in that order; junction bases with no gene match: 6. In DNA form, the CDR3 reads TGTGCCAGCAGTTACTCGGACAGGGGAAGAGGCGAGCAGTACTTC. It specifies CASSYSDRGRGEQYF.

The rearrangement uses TRBV7-3 and TRBJ1-1; 10 nucleotides line up with TRBD1. The CDR3 is made up of 18 amino acids. The V gene end was trimmed by 5 bases and the J gene end by 0 bases; junction bases not matched to a gene: 12. Germline V gene sequence: CDR1 SGHTA, CDR2 FQGTGA. CDR3 in amino acids: CASSRDTGTGAMNTEAFF. CDR3 sequence (DNA): TGTGCCAGCAGCCGAGACACCGGGACAGGGGCCATGAACACTGAAGCTTTCTTT.

This clone was detected a few times. The rearrangement links TRBV11-2 to TRBJ2-4, with TRBD2 as a possible D gene (6 bases). The V gene lost 5 bases and the J gene lost 8 bases, with 13 bases spanning the gap. Germline V CDR1 and CDR2: SGHAT, FQNNGV. CDR3 length: 13 residues. The CDR3 sequence: CASSIRPGDIQYF. The CDR3, as DNA: TGTGCCAGCAGCATCCGACCGGGGGACATTCAGTACTTC. The full variable domain, its missing parts supplied by reference TRBV11-2 and TRBJ2-4, is EAGVAQSPRYKIIEKRQSVAFWCNPISGHATLYWYQQILGQGPKLLIQFQNNGVVDDSQLPKDRFSAERLKGVDSTLKIQPAKLEDSAVYLCASSIRPGDIQYFGAGTRLSVL.

The chain links TRBV5-1 to TRBJ2-5, with TRBD1 matching over 8 bases. Per the germline V gene, CDR1 is SGHRS and CDR2 is YFSETQ. The CDR3 is made up of 15 amino acids. V was pared by 3 bases and J by 1 base, with 5 bases of the junction left unmatched. The DNA of the CDR3 is TGCGCCAGCAGCTGGGACAGGTTACCCCAAGAGACCCAGTACTTC. It translates to CASSWDRLPQETQYF.

The chain has TRBV7-2 and TRBJ2-7; 7 bases align to TRBD1. The CDR3 contains 15 residues. Germline CDR1 is SGHTA and CDR2 is FQGNSA. J gave up 2 bases and V 6 bases, and 10 bases lay outside the gene matches. The CDR3 here is CASSPTGTVPYEQYF. The DNA of the CDR3 is TGTGCCAGCAGTCCGACCGGGACAGTTCCCTACGAGCAGTACTTC.

The chain joins TRBV6-5 to TRBJ2-7, with 11 bases lining up with TRBD1. With 3 bases clipped from V and 3 bases from J, the junction kept 1 base outside the gene matches. The CDR3 has 14 amino acids. CDR1 MNHEY and CDR2 SVGAGI come from the germline V gene. CDR3 DNA sequence: TGTGCCAGCAGTTATGGGACAGGGGGCTACGAGCAGTACTTC. This sequence encodes CASSYGTGGYEQYF.

The rearrangement links TRBV2 to TRBJ1-1, with D unresolved. Germline assignment: CDR1 SNHLY and CDR2 FYNNEI. The V gene lost 6 bases and the J gene lost 6 bases, with 17 bases spanning the gap. The CDR3 loop spans 14 amino acids. This CDR3 reads CASSTDLSASEAFF. CDR3 sequence (DNA): TGTGCCAGCAGCACGGACTTATCTGCGTCTGAAGCTTTCTTT.

The chain combines TRBV6-6 with TRBJ1-1; TRBD1 matches 7 bases. Germline assignment: CDR1 MNHNY and CDR2 SVGAGI (reference sequence). The CDR3 has 14 amino acids. Trimming removed 8 bases from V and 1 base from J; junction bases left unmatched: 7. CDR3 region: CASAQGVGNTEAFF. In DNA form, the CDR3 reads TGTGCCAGCGCCCAGGGGGTTGGGAACACTGAAGCTTTCTTT.